This TCR beta chain originates from a study of shared T cell receptors in the human thymus. CDR3 size: 15 residues. Unmatched junction bases numbered 11, after V lost 7 bases and J lost 3 bases. Germline lookup yields CDR1 SGHRS and CDR2 YFSETQ. This clone was detected only once. Generated by immunoSEQ multiplex PCR, the TCRdb table keeps only in-frame clones and is missing some. Of about 540,000 clones in the sample, 70% to 80% were seen once. Another study also made use of these data, one on human thymus T cells. That source adds: Thymus specimens were resections from corrective heart surgery. It looked as if thymic and blood repertoires used V and J genes in a biased way. Thymic TCR repertoires of unrelated people reportedly overlapped highly.

The TCR originated in a boy under three years old with a congenital heart defect. The source material was thymocytes. This chain uses TRBV5-1 with TRBJ2-7; the match to TRBD1 covers 9 bases. CDR3 loop: CASRNRDREGYEQYF. The CDR3 bases are TGCGCCAGCCGAAACCGGGACAGGGAGGGCTACGAGCAGTACTTC.